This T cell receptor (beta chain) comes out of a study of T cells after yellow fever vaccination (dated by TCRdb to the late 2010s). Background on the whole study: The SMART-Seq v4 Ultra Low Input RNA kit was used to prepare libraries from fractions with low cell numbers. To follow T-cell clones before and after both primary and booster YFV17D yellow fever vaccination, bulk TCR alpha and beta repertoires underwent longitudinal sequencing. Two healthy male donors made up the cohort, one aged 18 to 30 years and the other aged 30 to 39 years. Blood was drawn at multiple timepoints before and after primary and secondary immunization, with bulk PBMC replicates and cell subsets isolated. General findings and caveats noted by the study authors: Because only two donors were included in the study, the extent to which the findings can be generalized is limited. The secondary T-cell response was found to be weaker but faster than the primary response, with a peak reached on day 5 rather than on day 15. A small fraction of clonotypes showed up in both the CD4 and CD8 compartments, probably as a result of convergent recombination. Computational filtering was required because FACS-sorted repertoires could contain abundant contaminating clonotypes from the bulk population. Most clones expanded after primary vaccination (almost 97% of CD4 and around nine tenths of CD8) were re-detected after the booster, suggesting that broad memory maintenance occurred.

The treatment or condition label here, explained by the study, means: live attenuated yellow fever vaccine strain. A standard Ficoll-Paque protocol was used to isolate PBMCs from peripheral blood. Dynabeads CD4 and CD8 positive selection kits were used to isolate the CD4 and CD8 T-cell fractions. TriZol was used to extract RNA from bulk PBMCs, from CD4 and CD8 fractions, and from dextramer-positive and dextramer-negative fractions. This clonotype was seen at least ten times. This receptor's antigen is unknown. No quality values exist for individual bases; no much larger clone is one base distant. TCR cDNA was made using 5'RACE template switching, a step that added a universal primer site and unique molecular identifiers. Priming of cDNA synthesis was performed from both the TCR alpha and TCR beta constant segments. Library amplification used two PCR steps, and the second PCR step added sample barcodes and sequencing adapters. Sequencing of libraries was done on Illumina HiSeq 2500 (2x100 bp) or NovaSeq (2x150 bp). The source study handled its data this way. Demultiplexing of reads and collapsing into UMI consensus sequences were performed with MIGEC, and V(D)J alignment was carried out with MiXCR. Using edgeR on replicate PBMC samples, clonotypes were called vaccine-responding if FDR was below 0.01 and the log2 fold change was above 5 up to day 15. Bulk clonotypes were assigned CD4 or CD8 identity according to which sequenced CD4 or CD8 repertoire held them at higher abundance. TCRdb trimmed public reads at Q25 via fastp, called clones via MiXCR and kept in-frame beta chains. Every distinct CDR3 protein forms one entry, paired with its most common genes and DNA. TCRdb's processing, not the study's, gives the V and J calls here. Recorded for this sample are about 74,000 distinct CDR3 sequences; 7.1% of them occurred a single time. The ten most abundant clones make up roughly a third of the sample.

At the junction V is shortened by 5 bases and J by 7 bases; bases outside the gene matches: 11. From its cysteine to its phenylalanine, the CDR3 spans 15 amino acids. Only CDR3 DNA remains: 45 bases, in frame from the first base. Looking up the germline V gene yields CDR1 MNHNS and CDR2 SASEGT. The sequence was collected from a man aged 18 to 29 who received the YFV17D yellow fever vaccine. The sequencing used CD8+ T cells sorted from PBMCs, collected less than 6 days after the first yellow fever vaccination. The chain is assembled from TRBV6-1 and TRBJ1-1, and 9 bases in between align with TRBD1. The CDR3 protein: CASSKTGTGTLEAFF. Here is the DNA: TGTGCCAGCAGTAAGACCGGGACAGGGACCCTTGAAGCTTTCTTT.